This T cell receptor (beta chain) was recorded in a study of CD4 T cells in relation to SARS-CoV-2 and coronaviruses. With respect to this clone: Its antigen is still unknown.

Using immunoSEQ multiplex PCR, the repertoire was profiled, and TCRdb retains in-frame clones only, with some absent. The repertoire holds 40,000 or so clones, with 82% as singletons. The CDR3 runs 13 residues. V was trimmed by 2 bases and J by 7 bases, leaving 6 bases between them. Germline V gene lookup returns CDR1 MDHEN and CDR2 SYDVKM. This chain joins TRBV28 and TRBJ1-6; D gene ambiguous. The specimen was naive CD4+ T cells from PBMCs, cultured in vitro. Subset in this sample: naive CD4+ T cells isolated by negative enrichment. The TCR comes from an adult with COVID-19. The CDR3 DNA is TGTGCCAGCAGTTTAAGGGCCAATTCACCCCTCCACTTT. It encodes CASSLRANSPLHF.